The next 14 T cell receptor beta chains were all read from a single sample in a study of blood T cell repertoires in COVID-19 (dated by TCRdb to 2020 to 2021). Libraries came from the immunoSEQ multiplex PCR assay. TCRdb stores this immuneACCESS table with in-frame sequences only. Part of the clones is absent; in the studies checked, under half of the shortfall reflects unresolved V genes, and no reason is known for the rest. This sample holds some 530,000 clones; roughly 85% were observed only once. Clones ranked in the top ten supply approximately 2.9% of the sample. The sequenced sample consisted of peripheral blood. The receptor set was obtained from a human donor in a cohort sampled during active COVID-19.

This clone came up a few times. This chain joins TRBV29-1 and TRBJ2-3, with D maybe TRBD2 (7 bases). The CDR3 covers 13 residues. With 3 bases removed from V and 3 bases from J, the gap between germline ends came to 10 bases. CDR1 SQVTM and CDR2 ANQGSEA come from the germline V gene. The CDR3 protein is CSVEKGGTDTQYF. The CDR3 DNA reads TGCAGCGTTGAGAAGGGGGGGACAGATACGCAGTATTTT.

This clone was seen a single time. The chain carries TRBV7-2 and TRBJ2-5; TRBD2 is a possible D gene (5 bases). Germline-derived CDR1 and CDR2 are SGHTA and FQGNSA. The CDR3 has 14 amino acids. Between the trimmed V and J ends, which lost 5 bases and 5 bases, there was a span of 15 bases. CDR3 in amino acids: CASSVVASRETQYF. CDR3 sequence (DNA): TGTGCCAGCAGCGTTGTAGCTAGCCGCGAGACCCAGTACTTC. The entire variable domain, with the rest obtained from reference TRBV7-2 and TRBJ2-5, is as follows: GAGVSQSPSNKVTEKGKDVELRCDPISGHTALYWYRQSLGQGLEFLIYFQGNSAPDKSGLPSDRFSAERTGGSVSTLTIQRTQQEDSAVYLCASSVVASRETQYFGPGTRLLVL.

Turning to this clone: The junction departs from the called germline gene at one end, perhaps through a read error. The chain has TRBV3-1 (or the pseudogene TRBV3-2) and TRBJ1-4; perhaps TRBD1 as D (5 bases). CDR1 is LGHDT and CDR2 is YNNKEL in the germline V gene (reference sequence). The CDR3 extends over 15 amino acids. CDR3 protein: CASSQAGVSKEKLFF. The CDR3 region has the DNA TGTGCCAGCAGCCAAGCGGGGGTGTCTAAGGAAAAACTGTTTTTT.

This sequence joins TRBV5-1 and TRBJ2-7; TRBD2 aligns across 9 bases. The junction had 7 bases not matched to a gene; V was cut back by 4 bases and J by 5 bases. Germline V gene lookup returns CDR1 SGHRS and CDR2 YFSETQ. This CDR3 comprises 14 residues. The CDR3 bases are TGCGCCAGCAGCCTGATCGTAGCGGGAGACGAGCAGTACTTC. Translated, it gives CASSLIVAGDEQYF.

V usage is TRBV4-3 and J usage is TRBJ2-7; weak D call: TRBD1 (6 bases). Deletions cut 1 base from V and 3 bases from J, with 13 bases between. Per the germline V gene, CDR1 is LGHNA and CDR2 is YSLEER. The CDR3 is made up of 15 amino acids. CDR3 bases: TGCGCCAGCAGCCAAGGGTGGCAGGGGCTCTACGAGCAGTACTTC. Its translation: CASSQGWQGLYEQYF.

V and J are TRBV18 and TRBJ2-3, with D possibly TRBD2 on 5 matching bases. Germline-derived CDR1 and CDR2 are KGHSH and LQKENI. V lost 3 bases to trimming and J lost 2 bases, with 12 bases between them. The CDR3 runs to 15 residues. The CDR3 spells CASSPFSGNTDTQYF. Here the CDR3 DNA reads TGTGCCAGCTCACCCTTCAGCGGTAACACAGATACGCAGTATTTT.

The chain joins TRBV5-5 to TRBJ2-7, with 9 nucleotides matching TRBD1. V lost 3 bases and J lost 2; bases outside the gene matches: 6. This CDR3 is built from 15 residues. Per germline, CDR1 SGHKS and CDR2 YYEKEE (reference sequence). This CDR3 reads CASSSSGTGPYEQYF. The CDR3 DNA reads TGTGCCAGCAGCTCATCCGGGACAGGGCCCTACGAGCAGTACTTC.

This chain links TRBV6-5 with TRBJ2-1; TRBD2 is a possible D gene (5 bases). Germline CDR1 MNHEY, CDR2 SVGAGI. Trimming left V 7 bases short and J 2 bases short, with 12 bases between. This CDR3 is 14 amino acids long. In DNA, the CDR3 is TGTGCCAGCAAGGCTAGCCAGCCCTACAATGAGCAGTTCTTC. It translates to CASKASQPYNEQFF.

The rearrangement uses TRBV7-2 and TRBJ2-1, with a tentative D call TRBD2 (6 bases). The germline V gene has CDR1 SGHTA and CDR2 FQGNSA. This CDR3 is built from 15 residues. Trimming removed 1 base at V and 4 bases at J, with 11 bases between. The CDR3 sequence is CASSLVISGYNEQFF. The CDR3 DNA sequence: TGTGCCAGCAGCTTAGTAATTAGCGGATACAATGAGCAGTTCTTC. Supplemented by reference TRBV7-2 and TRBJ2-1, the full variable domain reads GAGVSQSPSNKVTEKGKDVELRCDPISGHTALYWYRQSLGQGLEFLIYFQGNSAPDKSGLPSDRFSAERTGGSVSTLTIQRTQQEDSAVYLCASSLVISGYNEQFFGPGTRLTVL.

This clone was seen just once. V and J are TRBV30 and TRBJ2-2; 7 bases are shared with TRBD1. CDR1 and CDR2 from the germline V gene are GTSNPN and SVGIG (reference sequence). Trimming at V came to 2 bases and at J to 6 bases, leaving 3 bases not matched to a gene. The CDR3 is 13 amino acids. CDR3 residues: CAWSTGAPGELFF. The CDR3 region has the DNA TGTGCCTGGAGTACAGGGGCCCCCGGGGAGCTGTTTTTT.

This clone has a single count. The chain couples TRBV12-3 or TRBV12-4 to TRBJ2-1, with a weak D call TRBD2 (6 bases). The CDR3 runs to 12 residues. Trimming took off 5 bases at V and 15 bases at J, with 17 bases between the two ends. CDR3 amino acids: CASSPDPGLAFF. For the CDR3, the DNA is TGTGCCAGCAGTCCTGATCCGGGACTCGCGTTCTTC.

Written as DNA, the CDR3 is TGTGCCAGCAGTGGACCCGGGTTAACTAATGAAAAACTGTTTTTT. The encoded protein is CASSGPGLTNEKLFF. The V and J genes are TRBV2 and TRBJ1-4; D gene uncertain. The germline CDR1 and CDR2 sequences are SNHLY and FYNNEI. The V end was cut by 4 bases, the J end by 1 base, with 10 bases between. CDR3 length: 15 residues.

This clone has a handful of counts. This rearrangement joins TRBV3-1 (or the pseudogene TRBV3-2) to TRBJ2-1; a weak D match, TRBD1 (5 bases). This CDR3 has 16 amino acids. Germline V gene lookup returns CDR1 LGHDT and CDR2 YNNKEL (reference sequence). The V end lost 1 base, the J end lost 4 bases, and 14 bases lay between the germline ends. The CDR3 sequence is CASSQGSGPGYNEQFF. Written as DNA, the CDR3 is TGTGCCAGCAGCCAAGGGTCAGGGCCCGGGTACAATGAGCAGTTCTTC.

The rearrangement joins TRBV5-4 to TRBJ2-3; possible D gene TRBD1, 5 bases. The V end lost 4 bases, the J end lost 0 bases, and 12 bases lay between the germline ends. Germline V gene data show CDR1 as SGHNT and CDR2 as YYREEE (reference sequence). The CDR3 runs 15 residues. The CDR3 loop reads CASSHRAGSTDTQYF. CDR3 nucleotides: TGTGCCAGCAGCCACCGGGCAGGGAGCACAGATACGCAGTATTTT.